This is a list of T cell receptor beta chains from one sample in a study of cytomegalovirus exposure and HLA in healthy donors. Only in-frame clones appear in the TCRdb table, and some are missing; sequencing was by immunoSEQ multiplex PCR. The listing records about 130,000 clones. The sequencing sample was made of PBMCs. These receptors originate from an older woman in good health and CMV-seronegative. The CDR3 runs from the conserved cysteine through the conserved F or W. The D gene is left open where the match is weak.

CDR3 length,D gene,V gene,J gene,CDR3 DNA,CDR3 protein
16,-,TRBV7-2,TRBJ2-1,TGTGCCAGCAGCCGAGGGTATACGGTAGGGTCCCATGAGCAGTTCTTC,CASSRGYTVGSHEQFF
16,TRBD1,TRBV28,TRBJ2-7,TGTGCCAGCAGTTCACCCGGACAGGGGGCAGACTACGAGCAGTACTTC,CASSSPGQGADYEQYF
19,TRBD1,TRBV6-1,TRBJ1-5,TGTGCCAGCAGTGGCCCCGGACAGGGGATAATCTTGAGCAATCAGCCCCAGCATTTT,CASSGPGQGIILSNQPQHF
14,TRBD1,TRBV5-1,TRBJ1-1,TGCGCCAGCAGCTCTACAGGGGGGCCCACTGAAGCTTTCTTT,CASSSTGGPTEAFF
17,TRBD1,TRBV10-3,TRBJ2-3,TGTGCCATCACCCGAAAGGGGACAGACCTGGCCACAGATACGCAGTATTTT,CAITRKGTDLATDTQYF
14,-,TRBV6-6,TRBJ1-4,TGCGCCAGCAGCCCGACATCCGTAAATGAAAAACTGTTTTTT,CASSPTSVNEKLFF
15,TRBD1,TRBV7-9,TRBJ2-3,TGTGCCAGCAGCTTAAAGGCCAGGGGGCCAGATACGCAGTATTTT,CASSLKARGPDTQYF
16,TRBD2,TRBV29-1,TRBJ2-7,TGCAGCGTTGGAATAGCGGGGGCCTCAATCCCCTACGAGCAGTACTTC,CSVGIAGASIPYEQYF
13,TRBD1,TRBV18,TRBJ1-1,TGTGCCAGCGGGACAGAAATGAACACTGAAGCTTTCTTT,CASGTEMNTEAFF
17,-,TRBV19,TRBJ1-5,TGTGCCAGTAGTTTCGAGGCAGGGCTCAGGATCAATCAGCCCCAGCATTTT,CASSFEAGLRINQPQHF